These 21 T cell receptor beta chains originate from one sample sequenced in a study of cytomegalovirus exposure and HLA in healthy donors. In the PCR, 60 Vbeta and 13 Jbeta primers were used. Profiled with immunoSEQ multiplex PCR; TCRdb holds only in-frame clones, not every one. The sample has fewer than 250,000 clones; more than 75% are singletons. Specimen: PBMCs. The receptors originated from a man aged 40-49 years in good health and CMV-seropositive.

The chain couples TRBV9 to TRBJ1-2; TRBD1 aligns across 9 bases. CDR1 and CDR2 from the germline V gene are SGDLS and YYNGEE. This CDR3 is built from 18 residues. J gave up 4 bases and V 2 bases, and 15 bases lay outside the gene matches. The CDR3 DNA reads TGTGCCAGCAGCGTTACCCGTTCCGTGACAGGGGGGAGCTATGGCTACACCTTC. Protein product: CASSVTRSVTGGSYGYTF.

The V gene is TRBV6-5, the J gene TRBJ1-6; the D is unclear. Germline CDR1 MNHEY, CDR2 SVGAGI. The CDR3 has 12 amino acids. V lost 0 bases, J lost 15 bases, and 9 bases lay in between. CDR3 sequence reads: CASSYSGKLLHF. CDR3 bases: TGTGCCAGCAGTTACTCCGGTAAACTCCTCCACTTT.

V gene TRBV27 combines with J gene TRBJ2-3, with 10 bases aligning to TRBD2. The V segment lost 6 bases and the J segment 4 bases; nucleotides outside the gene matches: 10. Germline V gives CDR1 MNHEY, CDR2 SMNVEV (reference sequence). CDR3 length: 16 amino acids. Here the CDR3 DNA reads TGTGCCAGCAGGATAGCGGGAGGTGGGGGGGCAGATACGCAGTATTTT. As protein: CASRIAGGGGADTQYF.

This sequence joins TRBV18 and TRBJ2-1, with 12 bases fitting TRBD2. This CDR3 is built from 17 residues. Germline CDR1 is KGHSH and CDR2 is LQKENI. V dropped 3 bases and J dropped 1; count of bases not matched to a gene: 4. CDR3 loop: CASSPRGLAGSYNEQFF. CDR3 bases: TGTGCCAGCTCACCCCGGGGACTAGCGGGTTCCTACAATGAGCAGTTCTTC. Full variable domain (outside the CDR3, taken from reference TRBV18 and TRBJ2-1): NAGVMQNPRHLVRRRGQEARLRCSPMKGHSHVYWYRQLPEEGLKFMVYLQKENIIDESGMPKERFSAEFPKEGPSILRIQQVVRGDSAAYFCASSPRGLAGSYNEQFFGPGTRLTVL.

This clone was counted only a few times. CDR3 DNA: TGTGCCAGCAGTTTCCTTAAACCGACAGGGCCGACGGGCTACACCTTC. Amino acid sequence: CASSFLKPTGPTGYTF. The chain has TRBV27 and TRBJ1-2; 7 positions match TRBD1. Germline loops: CDR1 MNHEY, CDR2 SMNVEV (reference sequence). The length of the CDR3 is 16 residues. V was clipped by 3 bases and J by 8 bases; unmatched bases: 15.

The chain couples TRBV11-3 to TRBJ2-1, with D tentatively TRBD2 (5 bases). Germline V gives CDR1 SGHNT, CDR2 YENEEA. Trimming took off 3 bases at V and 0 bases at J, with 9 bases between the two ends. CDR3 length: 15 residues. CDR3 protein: CASSFSGSSYNEQFF. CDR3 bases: TGTGCCAGCAGCTTCAGCGGATCCTCCTACAATGAGCAGTTCTTC.

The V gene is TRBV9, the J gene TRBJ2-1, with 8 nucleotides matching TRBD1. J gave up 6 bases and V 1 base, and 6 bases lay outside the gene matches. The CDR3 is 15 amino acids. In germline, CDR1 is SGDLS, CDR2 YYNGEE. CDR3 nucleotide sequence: TGTGCCAGCAGCGTACTCCCAGGGGGCCGCAATGAGCAGTTCTTC. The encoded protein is CASSVLPGGRNEQFF.

The CDR3 DNA follows: TGTGCCAGCAGGCCTACAGGGGTATATGAAGGAGGCTACACCTTC. It is translated as CASRPTGVYEGGYTF. The rearrangement uses TRBV2 and TRBJ1-2, with TRBD1 identical over 7 bases. The CDR3 has 15 residues. The germline CDR1 and CDR2 sequences are SNHLY and FYNNEI. Trimming cost V 6 bases and J 8 bases; bases outside gene matches: 15.

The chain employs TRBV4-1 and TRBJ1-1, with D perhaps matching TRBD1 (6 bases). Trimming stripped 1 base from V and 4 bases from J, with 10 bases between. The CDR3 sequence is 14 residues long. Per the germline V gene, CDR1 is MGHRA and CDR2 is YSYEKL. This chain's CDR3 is CASSQATGPTEAFF. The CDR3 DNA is TGCGCCAGCAGCCAAGCTACAGGGCCCACTGAAGCTTTCTTT.

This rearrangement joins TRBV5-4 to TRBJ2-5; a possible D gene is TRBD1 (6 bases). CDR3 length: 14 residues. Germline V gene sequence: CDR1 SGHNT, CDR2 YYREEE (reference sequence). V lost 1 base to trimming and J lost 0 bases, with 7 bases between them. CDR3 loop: CASSLRTDQETQYF. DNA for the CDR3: TGTGCCAGCAGCTTGAGGACAGACCAAGAGACCCAGTACTTC.

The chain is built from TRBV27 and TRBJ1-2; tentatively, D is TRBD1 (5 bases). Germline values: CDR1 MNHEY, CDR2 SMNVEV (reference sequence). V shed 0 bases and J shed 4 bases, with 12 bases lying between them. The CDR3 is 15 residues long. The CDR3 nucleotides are TGTGCCAGCAGTTTATCGCCGGGGGTCGGCTATGGCTACACCTTC. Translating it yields CASSLSPGVGYGYTF.

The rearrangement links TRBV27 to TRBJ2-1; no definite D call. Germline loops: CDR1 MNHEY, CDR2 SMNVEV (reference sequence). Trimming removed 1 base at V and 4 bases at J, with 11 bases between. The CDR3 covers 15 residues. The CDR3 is CASSLFPAKYNEQFF. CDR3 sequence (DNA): TGTGCCAGCAGTTTATTCCCCGCGAAATACAATGAGCAGTTCTTC.

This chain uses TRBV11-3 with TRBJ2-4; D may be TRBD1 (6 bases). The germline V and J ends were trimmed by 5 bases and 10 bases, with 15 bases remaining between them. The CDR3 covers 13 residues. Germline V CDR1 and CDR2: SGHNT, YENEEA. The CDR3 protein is CASSPTNQGIQYF. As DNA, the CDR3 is TGTGCCAGCAGCCCCACTAATCAGGGGATTCAGTACTTC.

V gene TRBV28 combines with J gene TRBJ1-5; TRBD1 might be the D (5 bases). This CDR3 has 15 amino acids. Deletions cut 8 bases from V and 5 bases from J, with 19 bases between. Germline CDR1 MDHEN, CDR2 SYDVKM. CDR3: CASHSGGWPDQPQHF. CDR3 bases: TGTGCCAGCCATTCGGGGGGTTGGCCAGATCAGCCCCAGCATTTT.

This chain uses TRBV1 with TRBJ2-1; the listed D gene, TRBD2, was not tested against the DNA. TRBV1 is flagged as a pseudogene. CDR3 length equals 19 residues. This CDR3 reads CTSSHDRLAGGVILNEQFF. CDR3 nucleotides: TGCACCAGCAGCCATGATCGCCTAGCGGGAGGGGTAATACTCAATGAGCAGTTCTTC.

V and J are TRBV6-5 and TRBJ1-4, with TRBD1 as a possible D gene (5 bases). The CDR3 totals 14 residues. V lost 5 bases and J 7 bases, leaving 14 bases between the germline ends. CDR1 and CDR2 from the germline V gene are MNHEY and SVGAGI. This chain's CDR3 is CASSEGHAGEKLFF. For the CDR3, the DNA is TGTGCCAGCAGTGAAGGACACGCCGGTGAAAAACTGTTTTTT.

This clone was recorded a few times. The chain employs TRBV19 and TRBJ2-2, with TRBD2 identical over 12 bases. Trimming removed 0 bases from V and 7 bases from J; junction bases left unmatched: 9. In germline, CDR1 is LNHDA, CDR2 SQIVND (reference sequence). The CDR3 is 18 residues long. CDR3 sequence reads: CASSIDRTSGDHGGELFF. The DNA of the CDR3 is TGTGCCAGTAGTATAGATCGGACTAGCGGGGACCATGGCGGGGAGCTGTTTTTT. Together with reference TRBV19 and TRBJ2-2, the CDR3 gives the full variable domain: DGGITQSPKYLFRKEGQNVTLSCEQNLNHDAMYWYRQDPGQGLRLIYYSQIVNDFQKGDIAEGYSVSREKKESFPLTVTSAQKNPTAFYLCASSIDRTSGDHGGELFFGEGSRLTVL.

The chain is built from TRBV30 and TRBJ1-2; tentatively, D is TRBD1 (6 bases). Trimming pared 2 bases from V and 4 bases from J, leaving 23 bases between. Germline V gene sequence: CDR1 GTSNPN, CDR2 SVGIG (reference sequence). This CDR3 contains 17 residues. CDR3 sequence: CAWSKSGTLLRGYGYTF. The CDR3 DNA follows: TGTGCCTGGAGTAAATCCGGGACACTACTCCGAGGCTATGGCTACACCTTC.

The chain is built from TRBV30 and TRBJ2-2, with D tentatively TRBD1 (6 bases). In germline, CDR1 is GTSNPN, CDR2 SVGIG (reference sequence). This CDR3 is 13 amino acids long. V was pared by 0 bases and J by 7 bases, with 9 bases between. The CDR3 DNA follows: TGTGCCTGGAGTGTACAGGGAGTCGGGGAGCTGTTTTTT. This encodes CAWSVQGVGELFF.

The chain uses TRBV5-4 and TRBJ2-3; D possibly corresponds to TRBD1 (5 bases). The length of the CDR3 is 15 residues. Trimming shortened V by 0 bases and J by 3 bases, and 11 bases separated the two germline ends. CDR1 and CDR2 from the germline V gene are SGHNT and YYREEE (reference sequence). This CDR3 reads CASSLGRRVTDTQYF. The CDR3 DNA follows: TGTGCCAGCAGCTTGGGTCGCAGGGTGACAGATACGCAGTATTTT.

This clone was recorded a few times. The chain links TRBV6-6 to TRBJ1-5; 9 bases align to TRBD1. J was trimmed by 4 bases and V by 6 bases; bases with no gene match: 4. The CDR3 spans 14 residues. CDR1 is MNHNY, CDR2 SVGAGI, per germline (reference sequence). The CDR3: CASRSGQGNQPQHF. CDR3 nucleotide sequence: TGTGCCAGCAGGTCGGGACAGGGAAATCAGCCCCAGCATTTT.